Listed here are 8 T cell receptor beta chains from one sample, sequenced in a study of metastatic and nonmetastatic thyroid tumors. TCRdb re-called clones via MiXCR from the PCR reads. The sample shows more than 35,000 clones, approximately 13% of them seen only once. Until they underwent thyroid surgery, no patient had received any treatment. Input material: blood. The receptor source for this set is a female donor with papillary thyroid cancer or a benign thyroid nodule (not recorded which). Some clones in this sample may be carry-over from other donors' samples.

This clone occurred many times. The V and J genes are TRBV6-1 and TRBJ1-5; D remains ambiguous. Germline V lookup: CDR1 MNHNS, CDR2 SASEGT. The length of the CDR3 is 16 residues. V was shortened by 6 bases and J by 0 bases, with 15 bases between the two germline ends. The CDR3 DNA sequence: TGTGCCAGCAGCGAGCGGGCCCACTTTAGCAATCAGCCCCAGCATTTT. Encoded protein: CASSERAHFSNQPQHF.

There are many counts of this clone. CDR3 region: CASSQGRGYEQYF. CDR3 DNA sequence: TGTGCCAGCAGCCAGGGTCGGGGATACGAGCAGTACTTC. The rearrangement links TRBV11-2 to TRBJ2-7, with D possibly being TRBD1 or TRBD2 (5 bases each). The CDR3 extends over 13 amino acids. Trimming shortened V by 5 bases and J by 4 bases, and 12 bases separated the two germline ends. Germline-derived CDR1 and CDR2 are SGHAT and FQNNGV.

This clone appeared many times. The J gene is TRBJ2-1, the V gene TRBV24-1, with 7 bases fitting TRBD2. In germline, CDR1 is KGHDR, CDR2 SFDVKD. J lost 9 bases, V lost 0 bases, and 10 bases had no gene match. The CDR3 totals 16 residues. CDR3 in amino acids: CATSDLPWREHSEQFF. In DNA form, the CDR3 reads TGTGCCACCAGTGATTTGCCCTGGCGGGAGCACAGTGAGCAGTTCTTC.

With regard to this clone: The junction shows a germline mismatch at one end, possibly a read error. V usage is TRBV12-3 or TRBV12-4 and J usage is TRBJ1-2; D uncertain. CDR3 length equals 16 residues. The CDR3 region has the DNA TGTGCCACCAGTGTGGTTGGTACGGCCCTAGGGTATGGCTACACCTTC. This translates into CATSVVGTALGYGYTF.

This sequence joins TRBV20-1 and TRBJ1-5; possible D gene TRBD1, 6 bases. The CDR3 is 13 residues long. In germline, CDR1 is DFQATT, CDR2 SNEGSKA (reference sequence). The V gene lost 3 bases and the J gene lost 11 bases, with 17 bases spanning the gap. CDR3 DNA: TGCAGTGCTAGGGATCCCCGGGGGCCGACCCAGCATTTT. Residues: CSARDPRGPTQHF.

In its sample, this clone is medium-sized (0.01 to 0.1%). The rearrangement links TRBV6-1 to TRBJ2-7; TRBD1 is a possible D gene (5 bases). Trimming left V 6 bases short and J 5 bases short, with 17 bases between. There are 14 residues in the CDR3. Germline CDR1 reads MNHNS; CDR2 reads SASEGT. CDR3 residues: CASSAASGNNEQYF. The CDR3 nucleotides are TGTGCCAGCAGCGCCGCGTCAGGGAACAACGAGCAGTACTTC.

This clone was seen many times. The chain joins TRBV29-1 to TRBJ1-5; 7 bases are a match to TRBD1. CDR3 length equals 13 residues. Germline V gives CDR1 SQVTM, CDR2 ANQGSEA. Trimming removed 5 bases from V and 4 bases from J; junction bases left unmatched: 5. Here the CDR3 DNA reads TGCAGCGTTAGAACAGGGGATAATCAGCCCCAGCATTTT. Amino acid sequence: CSVRTGDNQPQHF.

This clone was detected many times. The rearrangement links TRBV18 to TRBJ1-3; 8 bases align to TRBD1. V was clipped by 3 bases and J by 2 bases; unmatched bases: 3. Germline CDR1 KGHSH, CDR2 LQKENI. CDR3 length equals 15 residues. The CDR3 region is CASSPQGAAGNTIYF. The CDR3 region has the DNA TGTGCCAGCTCACCGCAGGGGGCTGCTGGAAACACCATATATTTT.